The table lists the clone carrying this TCR beta chain with many counts. Its specificity is not known. Via MiXCR, TCRdb re-called the multiplex PCR reads, giving one row per CDR3 protein. This table holds 120,000 to 150,000 distinct CDR3 sequences, approximately 30% found once. The lymph nodes were axillary draining lymph nodes from breast cancer patients. This record comes from a study of breast tumors, draining lymph nodes, adjacent tissues. Study-level findings and limits: Tumor TCR diversity was below lymph nodes but above nontumor tissue. Tumor T cell lymph node origin was a supported hypothesis, not proven. Findings are consistent with lymph node origin and intratumoral expansion of most tumor T cells. Compared with basal-like, luminal-like tumors shared significantly more repertoire with nontumor tissue.

V shed 6 bases and J 9 bases; nucleotides not matched to a gene: 2. The CDR3 runs 12 residues. Germline-derived CDR1 and CDR2 are SNHLY and FYNNEI. The gene calls are TRBV2 and TRBJ2-5, with 12 bases identical to TRBD1. This receptor was taken from a female donor with breast cancer. Some clones in this sample may be carry-over from other donors' samples. The specimen was axillary lymph node tissue. CDR3 in DNA: TGTGCCAGCAGCGGGACAGGGGGCTCCCAGTACTTC. It translates to CASSGTGGSQYF. Looking up the rest from reference TRBV2 and TRBJ2-5 gives the full variable domain: EPEVTQTPSHQVTQMGQEVILRCVPISNHLYFYWYRQILGQKVEFLVSFYNNEISEKSEIFDDQFSVERPDGSNFTLKIRSTKLEDSAMYFCASSGTGGSQYFGPGTRLLVL.